This T cell receptor beta chain is from a study of shared clonotypes between healthy human individuals. Study information: In total, the donors were two women and a few men aged 18 to 49. General study points: Estimated richness values were generally larger in naive subsets than in memory subsets. Rarefaction showed sorted-subset sequencing was incomplete despite large depth.

Libraries were prepared by immunoSEQ multiplex PCR; TCRdb keeps only in-frame clonotypes and omits some of them. Of approximately 2.3 million clones listed, approximately 95% are singletons. On this clone: As yet, its antigen is unknown.

The germline gives CDR1 KGHSH, CDR2 LQKENI. The CDR3 loop spans 18 amino acids. Trimming cost V 0 bases and J 4 bases, with 20 bases left between them. Caucasian adults living in Nashville, Tennessee, provided all samples. Material for sequencing was naive CD4+ T cells from PBMCs. Subset meaning: CD45RA+ positively selected. The clonotype originates from a man between 18 and 29 years old in good health. Some clones in this sample may be carry-over from other donors' samples. The V gene is TRBV18, the J gene TRBJ2-3; D is tentatively TRBD1 or TRBD2 (5 bases each). For the CDR3, the DNA is TGTGCCAGCTCACCACCGGGCCTTGGACGGGGACGGGCAGATACGCAGTATTTT. It yields the protein CASSPPGLGRGRADTQYF.